A single sample is the source of the 18 T cell receptor beta chains below, sequenced in a study of STAT3 mutations in large granular lymphocyte leukemia. Their antigen targets remain unknown. TCRdb keeps only in-frame clones here, not all; method: immunoSEQ multiplex PCR. The sample yields 4,500 to 6,000 clones, around 90% seen once. Study results and caveats: At least one immunodominant TCR beta clonotype appeared in every T-cell large granular lymphocyte leukemia patient.

Sequenced input: PBMCs. These receptors were taken from a human donor with T large granular lymphocyte leukemia. Some clones in this sample may be carry-over from other donors' samples.

V usage is TRBV6-5 and J usage is TRBJ2-5; 9 bases are a match to TRBD2. CDR3 length equals 15 residues. Germline trimming cut 6 bases from V and 5 bases from J; bases unmatched to any gene: 10. In germline, CDR1 is MNHEY, CDR2 SVGAGI. The CDR3 DNA sequence: TGTGCCAGCAGCCTATCTCTCGCGGGAGGGGAGACCCAGTACTTC. Protein sequence: CASSLSLAGGETQYF.

V is TRBV28 and J is TRBJ1-4, with 7 bases aligning to TRBD1. V trimming: 5 bases; J trimming: 6 bases; junction bases outside the gene matches: 9. This CDR3 comprises 15 residues. Per the germline V gene, CDR1 is MDHEN and CDR2 is SYDVKM. The CDR3 sequence: CASSPPTGVDEKLFF. CDR3 bases: TGTGCCAGCAGTCCCCCAACAGGGGTGGATGAAAAACTGTTTTTT.

This chain joins TRBV5-5 and TRBJ1-5; weak D call: TRBD1 (5 bases). There are 14 residues in the CDR3. V was pared by 2 bases and J by 6 bases, with 12 bases between. CDR1 is SGHKS and CDR2 is YYEKEE in the germline V gene (reference sequence). The CDR3 bases are TGTGCCAGCAGCTTTGGGGGTGGCGGTCAGCCCCAGCATTTT. It encodes CASSFGGGGQPQHF.

This chain's CDR3 is CASRASGGSNEQFF. The CDR3 coding sequence is TGTGCCAGTCGCGCCTCGGGGGGCAGTAATGAGCAGTTCTTC. The chain has TRBV19 and TRBJ2-1; perhaps TRBD2 as D (7 bases). Germline V lookup: CDR1 LNHDA, CDR2 SQIVND (reference sequence). The CDR3 covers 14 residues. Trimming took 8 bases from V and 7 from J, leaving 18 bases between them.

This clone was found once. The chain is built from TRBV18 and TRBJ2-7; either TRBD1 or TRBD2 may supply D (6 bases each). Trimming took 4 bases from V and 6 from J, leaving 13 bases between them. Germline CDR1 reads KGHSH; CDR2 reads LQKENI. The CDR3 totals 13 residues. The CDR3 DNA is TGTGCCAGCTCACAGTCAGAGGGGGGCGAGCAGTACGTC. Amino acid sequence: CASSQSEGGEQYV.

The CDR3 region is CSVEAAGDFQETQYF. The CDR3 DNA reads as TGCAGCGTTGAGGCGGCCGGAGACTTCCAAGAGACCCAGTACTTC. The rearrangement joins TRBV29-1 to TRBJ2-5, with D uncertain. This CDR3 has 15 residues. Trimming shortened V by 3 bases and J by 1 base, and 15 bases separated the two germline ends. Germline V gives CDR1 SQVTM, CDR2 ANQGSEA.

The CDR3 protein is CASSRMGQNEKLFF. DNA for the CDR3: TGTGCCAGCAGCCGGATGGGACAGAATGAAAAACTGTTTTTT. The chain joins TRBV11-2 to TRBJ1-4, with 7 nucleotides matching TRBD1. Per the germline V gene, CDR1 is SGHAT and CDR2 is FQNNGV. V gave up 5 bases and J gave up 5 bases; unmatched junction bases: 5. The CDR3 sequence is 14 residues long.

The V call is TRBV18, the J call TRBJ1-1; unclear D gene. The germline V gene encodes CDR1 KGHSH and CDR2 LQKENI. CDR3 size: 14 residues. Deletions cut 6 bases from V and 3 bases from J, with 14 bases between. The CDR3 protein is CASSSRSVDTEAFF. The CDR3 nucleotides are TGTGCCAGCTCTAGCCGCTCTGTGGACACTGAAGCTTTCTTT.

Concerning this clone itself: The germline gene is not matched at one end of the junction; a read error may be the cause. This chain connects TRBV28 to TRBJ2-3; 11 positions agree with TRBD1. CDR3 length: 13 amino acids. Germline V CDR1 and CDR2: MDHEN, SYDVKM. CDR3 sequence (DNA): TGTGCCGGCAGTTTTTCCGGGACAGGGGGGCAGTATTTT. Protein sequence: CAGSFSGTGGQYF.

The chain employs TRBV2 and TRBJ1-4; D is perhaps TRBD1 (6 bases). This CDR3 has 12 residues. With 7 bases removed from V and 8 bases from J, the gap between germline ends came to 11 bases. The germline V gene has CDR1 SNHLY and CDR2 FYNNEI. The chain's CDR3 is CASNGGLEKLFF. The CDR3 region has the DNA TGTGCCAGCAATGGGGGGCTCGAAAAACTGTTTTTT.

The chain combines TRBV15 with TRBJ1-5; D gene unclear. Germline CDR1 and CDR2: LNHNV and YYDKDF (reference sequence). The CDR3 consists of 17 residues. V lost 0 bases to trimming and J lost 0 bases, with 12 bases between them. CDR3 sequence reads: CATSREWAGNSNQPQHF. CDR3 nucleotides: TGTGCCACCAGCAGAGAATGGGCGGGGAATAGCAATCAGCCCCAGCATTTT.

This chain uses TRBV7-8 with TRBJ1-4; D remains ambiguous. CDR3 length equals 14 residues. Looked up from germline, CDR1 is SGHVS and CDR2 is FQNEAQ. Trimming stripped 1 base from V and 0 bases from J, with 3 bases between. The CDR3, as DNA: TGTGCCAGCAGCTTAGAGGCAACTAATGAAAAACTGTTTTTT. It is translated as CASSLEATNEKLFF.

The chain combines TRBV2 with TRBJ2-3; D call uncertain. The V end was cut by 3 bases, the J end by 5 bases, with 12 bases between. This CDR3 comprises 14 residues. The germline V gene has CDR1 SNHLY and CDR2 FYNNEI. In DNA form, the CDR3 reads TGTGCCAGCAGTGAGTCGGGCTACGGAGATACGCAGTATTTT. Residues: CASSESGYGDTQYF. The full variable domain, rest sourced from reference TRBV2 and TRBJ2-3, is EPEVTQTPSHQVTQMGQEVILRCVPISNHLYFYWYRQILGQKVEFLVSFYNNEISEKSEIFDDQFSVERPDGSNFTLKIRSTKLEDSAMYFCASSESGYGDTQYFGPGTRLTVL.

In this sample, this clone turned up a few times. V and J are TRBV5-6 and TRBJ1-3; no reliable D call. This CDR3 has 14 amino acids. CDR1 SGHDT and CDR2 YYEEEE come from the germline V gene. V lost 8 bases to trimming and J lost 0 bases, with 12 bases between them. For the CDR3, the DNA is TGTGCCAGTCAAACTGGGCTCTCTGGAAACACCATATATTTT. Translated, it gives CASQTGLSGNTIYF.

The rearrangement uses TRBV6-5 and TRBJ2-7; D might be TRBD2 (6 bases). Germline V gene sequence: CDR1 MNHEY, CDR2 SVGAGI. CDR3 length: 15 residues. With 6 bases removed from V and 4 bases from J, the gap between germline ends came to 19 bases. The CDR3 nucleotides are TGTGCCAGCAGCCCCAACCGGGGGAGCGTATACGAGCAGTACTTC. This translates into CASSPNRGSVYEQYF.

This chain joins TRBV5-6 and TRBJ2-7; D possibly uses TRBD1 or TRBD2 (5 bases each). The CDR3 has 15 residues. V was cut by 0 bases and J by 1 base, with 11 bases left in between. Germline CDR1 reads SGHDT; CDR2 reads YYEEEE. The CDR3 nucleotides are TGTGCCAGCAGCTTGGACGGCTGGGGGTCCTACGAGCAGTACTTC. Translation gives CASSLDGWGSYEQYF.

On this clone: Relative to the germline gene, one junction end is altered; a read error may explain this. This rearrangement joins TRBV19 to TRBJ1-1; the D gene is possibly TRBD1 (5 bases). Per the germline V gene, CDR1 is LNHDA and CDR2 is SQIVND (reference sequence). The CDR3 has 13 amino acids. CDR3 coding DNA: TGTGCCAGTAGTATATGGGGGAACGCTGAAGCTTTCTTT. Encoded protein: CASSIWGNAEAFF.

This clone was detected once. V gene TRBV10-3 combines with J gene TRBJ1-2; D remains ambiguous. From germline, CDR1 is ENHRY and CDR2 SYGVKD. CDR3 length: 17 amino acids. Trimming removed 4 bases at V and 3 bases at J, with 21 bases between. This CDR3 reads CAISVPSVGSEYYGYTF. The CDR3 DNA sequence: TGTGCCATCAGTGTCCCGTCGGTGGGGAGTGAATACTATGGCTACACCTTC.